The table lists the clone carrying this TCR beta chain with a few counts. The data derive from a study of Ad26.COV2.S vaccination and SARS-CoV-2 variants. Treatment: about 20 received Ad26.COV2.S at low or high dose, single or two shots; 5 received placebo; per-sample allocation not given. Sampling happened 63 days after the first vaccine or placebo injection. Germline CDR1 and CDR2: SGDLS and YYNGEE. V gave up 3 bases and J gave up 6 bases, with 13 bases separating them. The CDR3 spans 14 residues. The protocol was immunoSEQ multiplex PCR, while the TCRdb copy is restricted to in-frame clones and leaves out a portion. In the table there are some 460,000 clones, about nine tenths of which are singletons.

This sequence originates from a person between 18 and 65 years old who received the Ad26.COV2.S COVID-19 vaccine or a placebo. The chain joins TRBV9 to TRBJ1-5, with D perhaps matching TRBD1 (6 bases). This specimen was peripheral blood, taken in a trial of Ad26.COV2.S vaccine versus placebo. The CDR3 DNA is TGTGCCAGCAGCGAGGAGGGGGGCGGTCAGCCCCAGCATTTT. Translating it yields CASSEEGGGQPQHF.